Described below is a single T cell receptor beta chain sequence and its context. In this sample, this clonotype turned up once. The antigen this receptor binds is unknown. Base qualities were left out, and no much larger clone turns up one base away. One read alone lends weak support. Ophthalmopathy patients had moderately to severely active disease, with a Clinical Activity Score of 3 or more, a NOSPECS grade of 4 or more, and a disease duration of less than 3 months. The study excluded patients with uncontrolled infections, other autoimmune diseases, pregnancy or lactation. Diagnoses were established on the basis of clinical symptoms, serum thyroxine and TRAb, thyroid ultrasound, and orbital computed tomography. PBMCs were isolated from about 9.2 ml of fresh peripheral blood by Ficoll-Paque density gradient centrifugation. Total RNA was extracted using Trizol reagent, and RNA quality was assessed on an Agilent 2100 Bioanalyzer.

The data derive from a study of T cells in Graves' hyperthyroidism and ophthalmopathy (dated by TCRdb to the late 2010s). About the investigation overall: Peripheral blood was collected at initial diagnosis, before any treatment. To identify distinguishing TCR V-J signatures, a discovery cohort of around 98 patients was used, comprising some 45 with Graves' ophthalmopathy and 57 with stable Graves' hyperthyroidism. After blood sampling, hyperthyroidism patients were treated with methimazole at a starting dose of 30 mg daily, and ophthalmopathy patients were treated with high-dose intravenous methylprednisolone. Thyroid tissue and blood T-cell repertoires from more than five Graves' hyperthyroidism patients were also compared in the study. TCR Vbeta CDR3 sequencing of 130 to 150 peripheral blood samples (approximately 44 ophthalmopathy, 70 to 85 hyperthyroidism and some 17 progressor patients) is reported in the paper. The roughly 100 discovery patients were randomly divided into training and test sets at a 7:3 ratio. An independent validation cohort of around 19 hyperthyroidism patients and 17 patients who later progressed to ophthalmopathy tested prospective prediction of ophthalmopathy.

Via the germline V gene (reference sequence), CDR1 is DFQATT and CDR2 SNEGSKA. The CDR3 contains 11 residues, cysteine and phenylalanine counted. Only the CDR3 region is kept as DNA, spanning 33 bases read in frame from base 1. The V and J ends are trimmed by 6 bases and 10 bases, leaving 15 bases between them. The TCR beta CDR3 regions were amplified from RNA transcripts. The first round of RT-PCR for the TCR CDR3 was performed with the HTBI primer set and the Qiagen OneStep RT-PCR kit. Libraries were constructed in a second round of multiplex PCR, after which size selection and purification were performed. The libraries were sequenced on an Illumina HiSeq2000 using paired-end 100 bp reads. On the study's bioinformatics: SOAPnuke was used to process the raw data, throwing out any read that contained adapters or uncalled bases, had a mean Phred below 15, or lacked an exact constant-primer or identifier match. COPE v1.2.5 was used to merge the high-quality paired reads, and each unique nucleotide sequence was defined as a clonotype. MiTCR v1.1 was used to align clonotypes to the IMGT TRBV, TRBD and TRBJ reference segments. The analysis included only V-J combinations with a frequency above 0.0001, which together covered 99.2% of the repertoires. The TCS score was defined as the ratio of F50 (clonal expansion) to E x V (chaos), calculated using BLOSUM62-based TCRdist between CDR3 peptides within each V-J. Welch's t-statistics and random forest reduced around 520 V-J features to 13, which were used in a naive Bayes classifier (R e1071). TCRdb trimmed the raw reads at Q25, called clones with MiXCR and kept productive beta chains. Records with the same CDR3 protein are collapsed into one entry carrying the most frequent genes and DNA. The V and J calls shown here were made by TCRdb, not taken from the authors' results. This sample has around 690,000 distinct CDR3 sequences in its table, and less than 25% of those were observed once. Around a third of the sample belongs to the ten largest clones.

The research as a whole found: Ophthalmopathy was separated from stable hyperthyroidism by a 13 V-J signature model, with around 90% sensitivity and about 81% specificity obtained in cross-validation and 80%/75% obtained in testing. No statistical method was used to fix the sample size in advance, and group allocation was not hidden from the investigators. Most expanded thyroid clonotypes (frequency above 0.001) were also detected in blood, suggesting blood repertoires may reflect thyroid immune responses. In validation, progression to ophthalmopathy was predicted by the model with nearly 71% sensitivity and under 85% specificity, a median of around 6.5 months before onset.

Material: blood. The sequence derives from a man in his thirties or forties with Graves' ophthalmopathy. The V gene is TRBV20-1 and the J gene is TRBJ1-1; the D gene remains uncertain. The CDR3 reads CSASSLTGAFF. The sequenced DNA: TGCAGTGCCTCTTCGCTCACGGGAGCTTTCTTT.